A single sample is the source of the 10 T cell receptor beta chains below, sequenced in a study of blood T cell repertoires in COVID-19. TCRdb's copy holds only in-frame clones and misses some; the assay was immunoSEQ multiplex PCR. The data show more than 250,000 clones, with about four fifths seen just once and about 5% held by the top ten. Sequencing was carried out using PBMCs or T cells enriched from blood (not recorded which). The receptor set was obtained from a man in his forties or fifties who had been exposed to COVID-19.

J is TRBJ2-3 and V is TRBV4-1; D not certain. Per germline, CDR1 MGHRA and CDR2 YSYEKL. The CDR3 totals 14 residues. The V end was cut by 5 bases, the J end by 2 bases, with 11 bases between. In nucleotides, the CDR3 is TGCGCCAGCAGCGGGCCCTACCTCACAGATACGCAGTATTTT. Translation: CASSGPYLTDTQYF.

The V gene is TRBV7-8, the J gene TRBJ1-1; tentative D call: TRBD1 (5 bases). Germline V gene data show CDR1 as SGHVS and CDR2 as FQNEAQ. V dropped 5 bases and J dropped 5 bases, with 12 bases sitting between them. The CDR3 extends over 13 amino acids. CDR3 loop: CASSVREGTEAFF. CDR3 DNA sequence: TGTGCCAGCAGCGTCAGGGAGGGGACTGAAGCTTTCTTT.

This clone was detected a few times. The chain links TRBV7-8 to TRBJ2-1, with TRBD2 matching over 13 bases. Trimming took 6 bases from V and 7 from J; bases not matched to a gene: 21. The CDR3 runs 20 residues. CDR1 and CDR2 from the germline V gene are SGHVS and FQNEAQ. The CDR3 coding sequence is TGTGCCAGCAGTTATCGGCAGGCATTAGGACTAGCGGGAGTCCGTAATGAGCAGTTCTTC. Residues: CASSYRQALGLAGVRNEQFF. Complete variable domain (other parts from reference TRBV7-8 and TRBJ2-1): GAGVSQSPRYKVAKRGQDVALRCDPISGHVSLFWYQQALGQGPEFLTYFQNEAQLDKSGLPSDRFFAERPEGSVSTLKIQRTQQEDSAVYLCASSYRQALGLAGVRNEQFFGPGTRLTVL.

For this clone: Other DNA sequences of this sample code for an identical CDR3. The chain combines TRBV27 with TRBJ2-1; 8 bases fit TRBD1. CDR1 and CDR2 from the germline V gene are MNHEY and SMNVEV (reference sequence). V was pared by 6 bases and J by 1 base, with 5 bases of the junction left unmatched. CDR3 length: 15 residues. CDR3 residues: CASRPDRGSYNEQFF. The CDR3 DNA is TGTGCCAGCAGGCCTGACAGGGGTTCCTACAATGAGCAGTTCTTC.

The gene calls are TRBV7-6 and TRBJ2-1; the match to TRBD2 covers 12 bases. Trimming at V came to 0 bases and at J to 8 bases, leaving 8 bases not matched to a gene. Germline V gene data show CDR1 as SGHVS and CDR2 as FNYEAQ. The CDR3 extends over 17 amino acids. The chain's CDR3 is CASSLAVTSGRFDEQFF. The DNA of the CDR3 is TGTGCCAGCAGCTTAGCGGTTACTAGCGGGAGGTTCGATGAGCAGTTCTTC.

The genes are TRBV11-2 and TRBJ2-1, with D unclear. CDR1 and CDR2 from the germline V gene are SGHAT and FQNNGV. There are 13 residues in the CDR3. Trimming took 6 bases from V and 8 from J, leaving 14 bases between them. CDR3 DNA sequence: TGTGCCAGCAGGTCCCTATCTTCGCATGAGCAGTTCTTC. The encoded protein is CASRSLSSHEQFF.

The V gene is TRBV5-1, the J gene TRBJ2-5; 9 bases align to TRBD2. The CDR3 runs 16 residues. Unmatched junction bases numbered 10, after V lost 4 bases and J lost 3 bases. CDR1 and CDR2 (germline): SGHRS, YFSETQ. The CDR3 nucleotides read TGCGCCAGCAGCCAAGGGTCCGCGGGAGGGAAAGAGACCCAGTACTTC. Encoded protein: CASSQGSAGGKETQYF.

Note on this clone: Sequence at one end of the junction differs from germline and may be a read error. The CDR3 here is CASRTIAGGPAADF. The CDR3 DNA is TGTGCCAGCAGGACAATAGCGGGAGGCCCAGCTGCCGACTTC. The chain uses TRBV2 and TRBJ2-7; the match to TRBD2 covers 10 bases. Germline loops: CDR1 SNHLY, CDR2 FYNNEI. CDR3 length: 14 amino acids.

This chain connects TRBV5-8 to TRBJ2-3; D is undetermined. V was cut by 3 bases and J by 5 bases, with 4 bases left in between. The CDR3 runs to 11 residues. CDR1 SGHTS and CDR2 YDEGEE come from the germline V gene. The CDR3 DNA follows: TGTGCCAGCAGCTCGGTAGATACGCAGTATTTT. This sequence encodes CASSSVDTQYF.

The J gene is TRBJ1-2, the V gene TRBV10-3; 11 nucleotides align to TRBD1. Germline V CDR1 and CDR2: ENHRY, SYGVKD. The CDR3 loop spans 13 amino acids. J gave up 3 bases and V 10 bases, and 4 bases lay outside the gene matches. CDR3 nucleotide sequence: TGTGCCACCACGGGACAGGGGGACTATGGCTACACCTTC. This sequence encodes CATTGQGDYGYTF.